This T cell receptor (beta chain) was obtained from a study of long-term antiretroviral therapy in people with HIV. Findings and caveats of the study: Post-treatment diversity went higher with ART but stayed below transplant donor controls. Within the repertoire, clones expanded before ART were dominant at all time points. Control repertoires displayed wider CDR3 length ranges than the HIV repertoires.

As concerns this clone: Its antigen is currently unknown.

Specimens retained about 0.95-11 million cryopreserved PBMC preceding DNA extraction. The libraries were made with immunoSEQ v3.0 at survey level. Libraries were prepared by immunoSEQ multiplex PCR; TCRdb keeps only in-frame clonotypes and omits some of them. The sample yields about 25,000 clones, 87% seen once. There are 15 residues in the CDR3. Per germline, CDR1 LGHNT and CDR2 FRNRAP. J lost 0 bases, V lost 6 bases, and 5 bases had no gene match. V usage is TRBV12-5 and J usage is TRBJ2-1; 7 positions agree with TRBD2. The clonotype was recovered from a man aged 50-60 years with HIV. Sequencing used unsorted PBMCs, obtained 1.8 years before starting antiretroviral therapy. CDR3 protein: CASGRSGGSYNEQFF. CDR3 nucleotides: TGTGCTAGTGGGAGGTCGGGGGGCTCCTACAATGAGCAGTTCTTC.